A selection of T cell receptor beta chains follows, all from one sample in a study of cytomegalovirus exposure and HLA in healthy donors. The data were produced by immunoSEQ multiplex PCR, yet TCRdb's version contains in-frame clones alone and is incomplete. The sample spans 100,000 or so clones; the ten largest clones claim around 0.6%. Sequencing used PBMCs. These receptors originate from a man aged 50 to 60 in good health and CMV-seronegative. CDR3s include the opening cysteine and the closing phenylalanine or tryptophan. Fields, in order: D gene, J gene, V gene, CDR3 protein, CDR3 DNA. D genes are given only for firm matches.

D gene: NA; J gene: TRBJ2-5; V gene: TRBV7-2; CDR3 protein: CASSLRMASNPARETQYF; CDR3 DNA: TGTGCCAGCAGCTTAAGGATGGCTAGCAACCCCGCGCGCGAGACCCAGTACTTC
D gene: TRBD1; J gene: TRBJ2-7; V gene: TRBV7-6; CDR3 protein: CASSNTGTGSFEQYF; CDR3 DNA: TGTGCCAGCAGCAATACCGGGACAGGCAGTTTCGAGCAGTACTTC
D gene: TRBD2; J gene: TRBJ2-1; V gene: TRBV25-1; CDR3 protein: CASRTSGGGNEQFF; CDR3 DNA: TGTGCCAGCAGGACTAGCGGGGGTGGCAATGAGCAGTTCTTC
D gene: NA; J gene: TRBJ2-7; V gene: TRBV4-3; CDR3 protein: CASNLGHQNSYEQYF; CDR3 DNA: TGCGCCAGCAATCTTGGACACCAAAACTCCTACGAGCAGTACTTC
D gene: NA; J gene: TRBJ2-1; V gene: TRBV5-1; CDR3 protein: CASSRGGSDEQFF; CDR3 DNA: TGCGCCAGCAGCCGGGGAGGCAGTGATGAGCAGTTCTTC
D gene: NA; J gene: TRBJ2-2; V gene: TRBV2; CDR3 protein: CASSEAIPGELFF; CDR3 DNA: TGTGCCAGCAGTGAAGCCATCCCCGGGGAGCTGTTTTTT
D gene: NA; J gene: TRBJ1-1; V gene: TRBV15; CDR3 protein: CATSRALREHTEAFF; CDR3 DNA: TGTGCCACCAGTAGGGCCTTACGGGAGCACACTGAAGCTTTCTTT
D gene: NA; J gene: TRBJ1-3; V gene: TRBV4-3; CDR3 protein: CASSYTNYPREGNTIYF; CDR3 DNA: TGCGCCAGCAGTTACACAAACTACCCACGGGAGGGAAACACCATATATTTT
D gene: NA; J gene: TRBJ1-1; V gene: TRBV11-3; CDR3 protein: CASNWAQGYGEAFF; CDR3 DNA: TGTGCCAGCAACTGGGCGCAGGGGTACGGTGAAGCTTTCTTT
D gene: TRBD2; J gene: TRBJ2-1; V gene: TRBV11-2; CDR3 protein: CASSLASGGVFDNEQFF; CDR3 DNA: TGTGCCAGCAGCTTAGCTAGCGGGGGGGTGTTCGACAATGAGCAGTTCTTC
D gene: NA; J gene: TRBJ1-1; V gene: TRBV5-1; CDR3 protein: CASSLARVNTEAFF; CDR3 DNA: TGCGCCAGCAGCTTGGCCAGGGTCAACACTGAAGCTTTCTTT
D gene: TRBD2; J gene: TRBJ2-7; V gene: TRBV4-2; CDR3 protein: CASSQDNRLAGSQQYF; CDR3 DNA: TGTGCCAGCAGCCAAGATAACCGACTAGCGGGGTCCCAGCAGTACTTC
D gene: TRBD1; J gene: TRBJ2-1; V gene: TRBV2; CDR3 protein: CASSDRGQGEQFF; CDR3 DNA: TGTGCCAGCAGCGACAGGGGGCAAGGTGAGCAGTTCTTC
D gene: TRBD1; J gene: TRBJ2-6; V gene: TRBV11-3; CDR3 protein: CASSIGQGASSGANVLTF; CDR3 DNA: TGTGCCAGCAGCATAGGACAGGGGGCGAGCTCTGGGGCCAACGTCCTGACTTTC
D gene: TRBD1; J gene: TRBJ1-2; V gene: TRBV27; CDR3 protein: CASRLQGSIPSAGYTF; CDR3 DNA: TGTGCCAGCAGGCTACAGGGGTCGATCCCCTCGGCCGGCTACACCTTC
D gene: TRBD2; J gene: TRBJ2-7; V gene: TRBV7-2; CDR3 protein: CATLVAGASEQYF; CDR3 DNA: TGTGCCACACTCGTAGCGGGAGCAAGCGAGCAGTACTTC
D gene: NA; J gene: TRBJ2-7; V gene: TRBV27; CDR3 protein: CASRPTGLLYEQYF; CDR3 DNA: TGTGCCAGCAGACCGACGGGACTCCTCTACGAGCAGTACTTC
D gene: TRBD2; J gene: TRBJ2-3; V gene: TRBV30; CDR3 protein: CAWSAGGRDTQYF; CDR3 DNA: TGTGCCTGGAGCGCGGGAGGGAGGGATACGCAGTATTTT
D gene: TRBD2; J gene: TRBJ2-5; V gene: TRBV7-2; CDR3 protein: CASSLRLASTETQYF; CDR3 DNA: TGTGCCAGCAGCTTACGACTAGCGTCTACAGAGACCCAGTACTTC
D gene: TRBD2; J gene: TRBJ2-1; V gene: TRBV5-1; CDR3 protein: CASSLGLAGAGEQFF; CDR3 DNA: TGCGCCAGCAGCTTGGGACTAGCGGGGGCCGGAGAGCAGTTCTTC
D gene: TRBD2; J gene: TRBJ2-2; V gene: TRBV4-3; CDR3 protein: CASSQGLAGGSNTGELFF; CDR3 DNA: TGCGCCAGCAGCCAAGGACTAGCGGGAGGTTCAAACACCGGGGAGCTGTTTTTT
D gene: TRBD2; J gene: TRBJ2-1; V gene: TRBV5-4; CDR3 protein: CASSLAGGAYNEQFF; CDR3 DNA: TGTGCCAGCAGCTTGGCGGGGGGGGCGTACAATGAGCAGTTCTTC
D gene: TRBD1; J gene: TRBJ2-2; V gene: TRBV6-5; CDR3 protein: CASRRDRANTGELFF; CDR3 DNA: TGTGCCAGCAGACGGGACAGGGCGAACACCGGGGAGCTGTTTTTT
D gene: TRBD2; J gene: TRBJ2-7; V gene: TRBV11-2; CDR3 protein: CASSLLAGRVHEQYF; CDR3 DNA: TGTGCCAGCAGCTTATTGGCGGGGAGGGTCCACGAGCAGTACTTC
D gene: NA; J gene: TRBJ1-1; V gene: TRBV10-3; CDR3 protein: CAIRPTGPNTEAFF; CDR3 DNA: TGTGCCATCAGGCCGACAGGCCCGAACACTGAAGCTTTCTTT
D gene: NA; J gene: TRBJ1-5; V gene: TRBV9; CDR3 protein: CASSADIYQPQHF; CDR3 DNA: TGTGCCAGCAGCGCGGACATTTATCAGCCCCAGCATTTT
D gene: TRBD1; J gene: TRBJ2-5; V gene: TRBV15; CDR3 protein: CATSRERTGWETQYF; CDR3 DNA: TGTGCCACCAGCAGAGAGCGGACAGGCTGGGAGACCCAGTACTTC
D gene: NA; J gene: TRBJ1-1; V gene: TRBV5-4; CDR3 protein: CASSRSGSWTGTEAFF; CDR3 DNA: TGTGCCAGCAGCCGCTCGGGCAGCTGGACGGGGACTGAAGCTTTCTTT
D gene: NA; J gene: TRBJ1-1; V gene: TRBV2; CDR3 protein: CASSKGERTEAFF; CDR3 DNA: TGTGCCAGCAGTAAGGGAGAAAGGACTGAAGCTTTCTTT
D gene: NA; J gene: TRBJ2-7; V gene: TRBV7-2; CDR3 protein: CASSIERAYEQYF; CDR3 DNA: TGTGCCAGCAGTATAGAACGGGCCTACGAGCAGTACTTC
D gene: NA; J gene: TRBJ1-1; V gene: TRBV18; CDR3 protein: CASSARESTEAFF; CDR3 DNA: TGTGCCAGCTCAGCCAGGGAATCCACTGAAGCTTTCTTT
D gene: NA; J gene: TRBJ2-7; V gene: TRBV18; CDR3 protein: CASSPGTPYEQYF; CDR3 DNA: TGTGCCAGCTCACCCGGGACACCGTACGAGCAGTACTTC
D gene: NA; J gene: TRBJ1-4; V gene: TRBV6-6; CDR3 protein: CASSKQDRSEKLFF; CDR3 DNA: TGTGCCAGCAGTAAACAGGACCGTAGTGAAAAACTGTTTTTT